Listed below are T cell receptor beta chains from one sample, sequenced in a study of blood T cell repertoires in COVID-19. Data came from immunoSEQ multiplex PCR; TCRdb stores just in-frame clones and leaves some out. The repertoire has 81,000 or so clones, about 82% of them found once; the top ten carry about 11%. Sequences were obtained from peripheral blood. The receptor set was obtained from a woman in her seventies with active or convalescent COVID-19. Both conserved end residues are part of each CDR3.

v_gene: TRBV5-6; CDR3aa: CASSSGFGYTF
v_gene: TRBV6-5; CDR3aa: CASSWAGGEYNEQFF
v_gene: TRBV6-2/TRBV6-3; CDR3aa: CASSNRAETQYF
v_gene: TRBV2; CDR3aa: CATQQGATEAFF
v_gene: TRBV5-4; CDR3aa: CASSLDEGTGYTF
v_gene: TRBV7-9; CDR3aa: CASSSDRDQPQHF
v_gene: TRBV5-1; CDR3aa: CASGGTSGAETQYF
v_gene: TRBV7-2; CDR3aa: CASSGRDRDSYEQYF
v_gene: TRBV28; CDR3aa: CASSRPDRGTNEKLFF
v_gene: TRBV28; CDR3aa: CASQDRAYGYTF
v_gene: TRBV19; CDR3aa: CASRVTGGNIQYF
v_gene: TRBV6-6; CDR3aa: CASTWFSSPVTGELFF
v_gene: TRBV2; CDR3aa: CASNSGGINEQFF
v_gene: TRBV15; CDR3aa: CATSRDRVGGYTF
v_gene: TRBV12-5; CDR3aa: CASGLHRGGNTEAFF
v_gene: TRBV18; CDR3aa: CASSPDRPVNEKLFF
v_gene: TRBV6-5; CDR3aa: CASFPPRRQGTEAFF
v_gene: TRBV9; CDR3aa: CASSVEGQGREKLFF
v_gene: TRBV15; CDR3aa: CATSSLDRAGNEKLFF
v_gene: TRBV19; CDR3aa: CATGEGYTEAFF
v_gene: TRBV7-2; CDR3aa: CASSSLRGGDTGELFF
v_gene: TRBV27; CDR3aa: CASSLKFLQGAYNEQFF
v_gene: TRBV4-3; CDR3aa: CASSQDRESYEQYF
v_gene: TRBV7-2; CDR3aa: CASSLSGTVNTEAFF
v_gene: TRBV5-1; CDR3aa: CASSLPGTGGDYGYTF
v_gene: TRBV7-2; CDR3aa: CASSQSRTQETQYF
v_gene: TRBV14; CDR3aa: CASSQVRGFNTGELFF
v_gene: TRBV19; CDR3aa: CASSMNRKETQYF
v_gene: TRBV3-1/TRBV3-2; CDR3aa: CASSAGSGLNQPQHF
v_gene: TRBV21-1; CDR3aa: CASTHPPREANQPQHF
v_gene: TRBV5-1; CDR3aa: CASSPQGAGGLDTQYF
v_gene: TRBV18; CDR3aa: CASSPTLAENTGELFF
v_gene: TRBV5-4; CDR3aa: CASSQGLAGAGAGELFF